Presented here are 5 T cell receptor beta chains from one specimen sequenced in a study of blood T cell repertoires in COVID-19. Measured with immunoSEQ multiplex PCR; TCRdb has only the in-frame clones, and not every one. The table shows about 39,000 clones, with around 85% occurring only once. Sample: peripheral blood. Receptors were obtained from a man aged 55 to 70 with acute or convalescent COVID-19.

The gene calls are TRBV14 and TRBJ1-6; no clear D. The germline V and J ends were trimmed by 1 base and 7 bases, with 20 bases remaining between them. Germline CDR1 is SGHDN and CDR2 is FVKESK. The CDR3 covers 18 residues. The CDR3 here is CASSQGQSGGPLNSPLHF. CDR3 bases: TGTGCCAGCAGCCAAGGGCAGTCGGGTGGTCCCCTGAATTCACCCCTCCACTTT.

The rearrangement links TRBV29-1 to TRBJ2-7; D call uncertain. V dropped 6 bases and J dropped 8 bases, with 11 bases sitting between them. The germline gives CDR1 SQVTM, CDR2 ANQGSEA. This CDR3 has 10 amino acids. The CDR3, as DNA: TGCAGCGTCCCACCTATGAAGCAGTACTTC. This encodes CSVPPMKQYF.

V usage is TRBV7-9 and J usage is TRBJ2-3; a possible D gene is TRBD1 (5 bases). CDR1 is SEHNR and CDR2 is FQNEAQ in the germline V gene (reference sequence). Trimming cost V 5 bases and J 6 bases, with 15 bases left between them. CDR3 length: 14 amino acids. The CDR3: CASSPWTRADTQYF. The CDR3 coding sequence is TGTGCCAGCAGCCCTTGGACAAGGGCGGATACGCAGTATTTT.

In this sample, this clone turned up once. The V call is TRBV28, the J call TRBJ2-7; D call uncertain. Trimming removed 6 bases at V and 7 bases at J, with 19 bases between. The CDR3 is 14 residues long. Looked up from germline, CDR1 is MDHEN and CDR2 is SYDVKM. CDR3 in amino acids: CASSTRPPRREQYF. The CDR3 nucleotides read TGTGCCAGCAGCACCCGCCCCCCTAGGCGGGAGCAGTACTTC. Looking up the rest from reference TRBV28 and TRBJ2-7 gives the full variable domain: DVKVTQSSRYLVKRTGEKVFLECVQDMDHENMFWYRQDPGLGLRLIYFSYDVKMKEKGDIPEGYSVSREKKERFSLILESASTNQTSMYLCASSTRPPRREQYFGPGTRLTVT.

The chain links TRBV5-1 to TRBJ2-1; 10 bases are shared with TRBD2. Per germline, CDR1 SGHRS and CDR2 YFSETQ. The CDR3 has 15 residues. Trimming cost V 2 bases and J 5 bases; bases outside gene matches: 4. The CDR3 DNA follows: TGCGCCAGCAGCTTTCTAGCGGGAGCCCACAATGAGCAGTTCTTC. Translating gives CASSFLAGAHNEQFF.